This entry lists 10 T cell receptor beta chains sequenced from one sample in a study of monozygotic twins with inflammatory bowel disease. TCRdb re-called the 5' RACE reads, yielding one record per CDR3 amino acid sequence without DNA. This sample's table has around 370,000 distinct CDR3 sequences. Sequences were obtained from blood. These receptors were obtained from a human donor with ulcerative colitis or Crohn's disease, or a healthy co-twin of an affected twin (not recorded which).

The chain carries TRBV7-9 and TRBJ1-6. Germline CDR1 SEHNR, CDR2 FQNEAQ (reference sequence). The CDR3 covers 16 residues. The chain's CDR3 is CASSLAVYGDNSPLHF.

The chain combines TRBV24-1 with TRBJ2-3; the TRBD2 assignment by TCRdb is unverifiable without DNA. The CDR3 loop spans 17 amino acids. Germline V lookup: CDR1 KGHDR, CDR2 SFDVKD. CDR3 region: CATSDPGLAGGTDTQYF.

V and J are TRBV7-2 and TRBJ2-5; TCRdb calls TRBD2, which cannot be checked without DNA. Germline V gene lookup returns CDR1 SGHTA and CDR2 FQGNSA. This CDR3 comprises 17 residues. CDR3 residues: CASSLAGTSGGSGTQYF. The full variable domain, in which reference TRBV7-2 and TRBJ2-5 provide the parts outside the CDR3, is GAGVSQSPSNKVTEKGKDVELRCDPISGHTALYWYRQSLGQGLEFLIYFQGNSAPDKSGLPSDRFSAERTGGSVSTLTIQRTQQEDSAVYLCASSLAGTSGGSGTQYFGPGTRLLVL.

The chain uses TRBV6-1 and TRBJ1-5; TCRdb outputs TRBD1, but without DNA this stays unchecked. This CDR3 comprises 18 residues. Germline CDR1 and CDR2: MNHNS and SASEGT. The CDR3 region is CASRSRVGQGDSNQPQHF.

The CDR3 sequence: CSASLLAGGPNGNNEQFF. The V call is TRBV20-1, the J call TRBJ2-1; checking the TCRdb D call of TRBD2 is not possible without DNA. Germline V gene sequence: CDR1 DFQATT, CDR2 SNEGSKA (reference sequence). This CDR3 is built from 18 residues.

This chain links TRBV12-3 or TRBV12-4 with TRBJ2-6; the TCRdb call, TRBD1, lacks DNA for checking. The CDR3 length is 17 residues. CDR3 loop: CASSLDRGRAGANVLTF.

The chain couples TRBV4-1 to TRBJ2-7; TCRdb's assignment of TRBD1 cannot be checked, as there is no DNA. The CDR3 runs to 15 residues. The germline CDR1 and CDR2 sequences are MGHRA and YSYEKL. CDR3 protein: CASSPWDVSSYEQYF.

The chain has TRBV5-1 and TRBJ1-3. Germline-derived CDR1 and CDR2 are SGHRS and YFSETQ. This CDR3 contains 16 residues. The CDR3 here is CASSLLGRLSGNTIYF.

The V and J genes are TRBV5-1 and TRBJ2-7. Germline V gene sequence: CDR1 SGHRS, CDR2 YFSETQ. The CDR3 consists of 13 residues. The CDR3 is CASSLNGDYEQYF.

The CDR3: CASRGTSLYEQHF. V and J are TRBV2 and TRBJ2-7; the D call from TCRdb, TRBD1, cannot be confirmed without DNA. Germline V lookup: CDR1 SNHLY, CDR2 FYNNEI. The CDR3 is 13 amino acids.